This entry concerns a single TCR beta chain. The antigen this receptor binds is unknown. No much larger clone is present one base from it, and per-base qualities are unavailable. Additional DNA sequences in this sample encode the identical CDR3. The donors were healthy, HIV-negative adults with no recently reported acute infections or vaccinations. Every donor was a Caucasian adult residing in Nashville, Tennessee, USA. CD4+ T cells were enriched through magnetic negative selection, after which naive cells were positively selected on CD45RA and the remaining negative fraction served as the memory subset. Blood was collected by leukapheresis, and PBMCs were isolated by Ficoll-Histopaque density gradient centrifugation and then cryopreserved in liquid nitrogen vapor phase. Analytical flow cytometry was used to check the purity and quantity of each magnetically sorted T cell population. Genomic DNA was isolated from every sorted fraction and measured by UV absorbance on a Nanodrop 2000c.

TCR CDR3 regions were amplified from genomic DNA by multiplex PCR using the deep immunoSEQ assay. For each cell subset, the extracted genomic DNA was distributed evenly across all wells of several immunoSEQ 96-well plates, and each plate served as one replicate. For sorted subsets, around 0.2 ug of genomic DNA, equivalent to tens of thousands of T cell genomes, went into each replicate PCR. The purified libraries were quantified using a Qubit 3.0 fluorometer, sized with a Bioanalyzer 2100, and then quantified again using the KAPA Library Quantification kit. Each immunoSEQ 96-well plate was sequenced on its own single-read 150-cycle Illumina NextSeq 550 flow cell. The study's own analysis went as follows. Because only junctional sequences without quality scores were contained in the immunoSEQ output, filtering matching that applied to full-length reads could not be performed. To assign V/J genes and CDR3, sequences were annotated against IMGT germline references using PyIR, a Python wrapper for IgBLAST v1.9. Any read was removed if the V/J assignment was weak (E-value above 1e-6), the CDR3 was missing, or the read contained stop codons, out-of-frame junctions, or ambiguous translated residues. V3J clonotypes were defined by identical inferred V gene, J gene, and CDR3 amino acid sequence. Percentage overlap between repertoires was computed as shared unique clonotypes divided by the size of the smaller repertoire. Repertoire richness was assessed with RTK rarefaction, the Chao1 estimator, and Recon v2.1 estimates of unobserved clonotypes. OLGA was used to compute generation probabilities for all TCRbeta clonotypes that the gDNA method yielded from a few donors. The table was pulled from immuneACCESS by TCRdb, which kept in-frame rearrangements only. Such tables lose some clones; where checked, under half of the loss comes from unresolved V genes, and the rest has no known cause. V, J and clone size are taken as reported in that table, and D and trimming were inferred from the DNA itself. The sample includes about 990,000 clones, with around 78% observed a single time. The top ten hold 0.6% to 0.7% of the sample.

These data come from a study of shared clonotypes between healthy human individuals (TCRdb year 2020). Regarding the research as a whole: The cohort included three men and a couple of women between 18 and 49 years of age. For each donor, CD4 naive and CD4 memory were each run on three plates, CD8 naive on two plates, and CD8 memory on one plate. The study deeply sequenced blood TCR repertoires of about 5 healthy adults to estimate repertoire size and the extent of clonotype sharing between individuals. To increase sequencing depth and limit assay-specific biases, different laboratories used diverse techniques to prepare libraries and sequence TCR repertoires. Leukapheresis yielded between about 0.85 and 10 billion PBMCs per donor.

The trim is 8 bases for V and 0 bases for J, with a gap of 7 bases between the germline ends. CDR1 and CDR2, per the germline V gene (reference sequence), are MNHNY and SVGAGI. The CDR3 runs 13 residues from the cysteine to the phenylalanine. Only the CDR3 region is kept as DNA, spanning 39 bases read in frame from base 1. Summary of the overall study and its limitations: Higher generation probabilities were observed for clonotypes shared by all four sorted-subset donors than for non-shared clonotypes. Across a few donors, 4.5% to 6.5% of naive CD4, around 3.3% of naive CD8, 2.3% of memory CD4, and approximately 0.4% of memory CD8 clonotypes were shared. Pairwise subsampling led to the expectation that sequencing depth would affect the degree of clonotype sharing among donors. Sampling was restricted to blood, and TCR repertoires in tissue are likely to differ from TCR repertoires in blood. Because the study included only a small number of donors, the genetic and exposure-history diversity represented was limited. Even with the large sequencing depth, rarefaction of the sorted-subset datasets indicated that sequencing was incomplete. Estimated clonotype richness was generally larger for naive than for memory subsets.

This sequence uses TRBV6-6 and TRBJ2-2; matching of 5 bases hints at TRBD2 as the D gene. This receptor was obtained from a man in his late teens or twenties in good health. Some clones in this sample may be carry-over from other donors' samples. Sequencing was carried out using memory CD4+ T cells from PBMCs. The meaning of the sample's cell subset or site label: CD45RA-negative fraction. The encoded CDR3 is CASRGSNTGELFF. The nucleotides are TGTGCCAGCCGGGGTTCGAACACCGGGGAGCTGTTTTTT.